The TCR beta chain under discussion was sequenced for a study of T cells in Graves' hyperthyroidism and ophthalmopathy. Whole-study context: Peripheral blood was acquired at first diagnosis, ahead of any therapy whatsoever.

This clonotype was picked up many times. The antigen is undetermined. Findings and limits, study-wide: Within blood appeared most thyroid clonotypes that had expanded above 0.001. In the analysis, a 13 V-J model separated ophthalmopathy from stable hyperthyroidism.

Hyperthyroidism was newly diagnosed in patients aged 18 to 65 (duration under 2 months). What was amplified from RNA transcripts were TCR beta CDR3 regions. The primer set for the first-round RT-PCR of the TCR CDR3 was HTBI. One entry per CDR3 protein results from TCRdb running MiXCR on the multiplex PCR reads. The data contain 650,000 to 750,000 distinct CDR3 sequences, around 15% of them seen just once; the ten biggest clones take up approximately 10%. The germline V gene has CDR1 SEHNR and CDR2 FQNEAQ (reference sequence). Trimming removed 5 bases at V and 5 bases at J, with 16 bases between. CDR3 length equals 15 residues.

The clonotype comes from a woman aged 18-30 years with Graves' hyperthyroidism. V and J are TRBV7-9 and TRBJ2-1, with D perhaps given as TRBD1 or TRBD2 (6 bases each). The sequencing input was blood. The CDR3 DNA reads TGTGCCAGCAGCCCCGGGGGCGAGGGACACAATGAGCAGTTCTTC. It translates to CASSPGGEGHNEQFF.